The 5 T cell receptor beta chains below all came from one sample that was sequenced in a study of T-cell reconstitution after alpha-beta-depleted transplantation in children. Preparation of the TCRbeta library used unique molecular identifiers. TCRdb reprocessed the PCR reads via MiXCR and lists one record per CDR3 protein. The table shows fewer than 500,000 distinct CDR3 sequences, with approximately 41% occurring only once. The sample consisted of PBMCs, taken before TCRalphabeta/CD19-depleted stem cell transplant. The receptor source for this set is a girl aged 2 to 9 with aplastic anemia, due to receive a stem cell transplant.

This clonotype showed up many times. The gene calls are TRBV30 and TRBJ1-1; D remains unclear. Germline assignment: CDR1 GTSNPN and CDR2 SVGIG (reference sequence). V lost 0 bases, J lost 6 bases, and 5 bases lay in between. The CDR3 covers 11 residues. CDR3 region: CAWSVRAEAFF. The CDR3 nucleotides are TGTGCCTGGAGTGTACGCGCTGAAGCTTTCTTT.

The chain uses TRBV12-3 or TRBV12-4 and TRBJ1-1; unclear D gene. The germline V and J ends were trimmed by 7 bases and 4 bases, with 10 bases remaining between them. CDR3 length: 12 residues. CDR3 in amino acids: CASIWGGTEAFF. For the CDR3, the DNA is TGTGCCAGCATTTGGGGTGGCACTGAAGCTTTCTTT.

This clonotype was found a few times. This chain links TRBV9 with TRBJ2-3, with 10 nucleotides matching TRBD2. CDR1 and CDR2 from the germline V gene are SGDLS and YYNGEE. The CDR3 loop spans 15 amino acids. The V segment lost 3 bases and the J segment 1 base; nucleotides outside the gene matches: 2. CDR3 in amino acids: CASSDGTSGTDTQYF. CDR3 nucleotide sequence: TGTGCCAGCAGCGACGGGACTAGCGGCACAGATACGCAGTATTTT. The full variable domain, its missing parts supplied by reference TRBV9 and TRBJ2-3, is DSGVTQTPKHLITATGQRVTLRCSPRSGDLSVYWYQQSLDQGLQFLIQYYNGEERAKGNILERFSAQQFPDLHSELNLSSLELGDSALYFCASSDGTSGTDTQYFGPGTRLTVL.

This chain links TRBV5-1 with TRBJ2-1, with 11 bases fitting TRBD2. The germline V gene has CDR1 SGHRS and CDR2 YFSETQ. The CDR3 has 15 residues. The V gene end was trimmed by 4 bases and the J gene end by 7 bases; junction bases not matched to a gene: 7. The CDR3 nucleotides are TGCGCCAGCAGCCTTACTAGCGGGAGCTTGAATGAGCAGTTCTTC. Translated, it gives CASSLTSGSLNEQFF.

In its sample, this clonotype was seen a few times. Germline and junction disagree at one end, which may indicate a read error. The genes are TRBV20-1 and TRBJ2-5, with 7 nucleotides matching TRBD1. This CDR3 is 12 amino acids long. Germline CDR1 reads DFQATT; CDR2 reads SNEGSKA (reference sequence). The CDR3 bases are TGCAGTGCTAGCCCGACAGGGAGTTTTCGCCACTTC. Amino acid sequence: CSASPTGSFRHF.